This record looks at one T cell receptor beta chain sequence and its context. This clonotype was observed a few times. Its antigen is currently not known. Base qualities are missing; no much larger clone stands one base away. This entry comes from a study of T-cell reconstitution after alpha-beta-depleted transplantation in children (dated by TCRdb to the mid-2010s). A note on the overall study: Using TCR repertoire profiling, the study followed T-cell immune reconstitution in a quantitative way in children after TCRalphabeta/CD19-depleted allogeneic hematopoietic cell transplantation. Overall results and qualifications from the work: Hyperexpanded clone frequencies declined over subsequent months; after one year, T-cell counts and TCRbeta diversity were mostly attributed to newly produced T cells. The apparently early alphabetaT-cell count recovery about two months after transplant was reportedly dependent on only several hundred rapidly expanded clones derived from non-depleted graft cells. In some patients, the high TCRbeta diversity seen at day 60 was put down to recipient T cells and intrathymic progenitors that had survived conditioning.

Library construction relied on PCR. The sequencer listed for this sample is Illumina HiSeq 2500. TCR libraries were prepared with molecular barcoding, using unique molecular identifiers to normalize TCRbeta repertoire quantification. Starting from the raw public reads, TCRdb applied fastp trimming at Q25, assembled clones with MiXCR and retained in-frame beta chains. Identical CDR3 protein sequences are pooled into one entry, listed with their most common genes and DNA. In this sample the table shows more than 200,000 distinct CDR3 sequences, about a sixth of which occur a single time. The ten largest clones capture around 45% of the sample. The sample's treatment or condition, from its label and the paper: allogeneic hematopoietic cell transplantation with graft depleted of TCRalphabeta T cells and CD19 B cells. The children who served as transplant recipients had been given grafts of TCRalphabeta/CD19-depleted allogeneic hematopoietic cells.

The junction shows trimming of 1 base on V and 0 bases on J, plus 10 bases between the germline ends. The CDR3 goes from the cysteine to the phenylalanine over 16 residues. The DNA shown is the 48-base CDR3, in frame from base 1. CDR1 and CDR2, looked up from the germline V gene, are SGHTA and FQGTGA. Rearrangement joined TRBV7-3 to TRBJ2-1; the D gene remains uncertain. The clonotype was recovered from a male patient aged 2-15 years who had a stem cell transplant for acute lymphoblastic leukemia, so the T cells may come from the graft donor. The specimen was PBMCs, mostly from graft donor cells, collected 360 days after TCRalphabeta/CD19-depleted stem cell transplant. The nucleotide sequence is given as TGTGCCAGCAGCTTAAGGGCCTCCCGCTCCTACAATGAGCAGTTCTTC. This sequence encodes CASSLRASRSYNEQFF.